The sequence of this T cell receptor beta chain was determined in a study of blood T cell repertoires in COVID-19. The repertoire was sequenced with immunoSEQ multiplex PCR; TCRdb's copy has only in-frame clones and lacks some. Of around 320,000 clones in the sample, 85% to 90% were seen once. V lost 8 bases and J lost 6, with 10 bases in between. Germline loops: CDR1 MNHEY, CDR2 SMNVEV (reference sequence). This CDR3 is built from 12 residues. This clonotype was sampled from a woman aged 25 to 39 with COVID-19, enrolled during active disease. This chain uses TRBV27 with TRBJ2-2; D unresolved. Sequenced sample: peripheral blood. The CDR3 region is CASSYRSGELFF. The CDR3 DNA sequence: TGTGCCAGCTCCTACCGATCCGGGGAGCTGTTTTTT.